This TCR beta chain comes out of a study of immune evolution from preneoplasia to lung adenocarcinoma (dated by TCRdb to the early 2020s). The study in broad terms: HLA loss of heterozygosity was observed in approximately 7%, 15% and 30% of AIS, MIA and ADC lesions, respectively, and was not observed in any AAH lesions. The study profiled immune contexture across lung adenocarcinoma precursors and invasive adenocarcinoma using immune gene expression, TCR sequencing and multiplex immunofluorescence. Resected precursor lesions (AAH, AIS, MIA) and invasive adenocarcinomas were each compared against paired morphologically normal lung tissue. Sample size was based on specimen availability rather than a prior power calculation. The immune data were integrated with whole exome sequencing and methylation data from the same cohort of nodules. The overall cohort was made up of 53 patients with pulmonary nodules who had surgical resection. A total of more than 40 patients contributed TCR sequencing data. The study reported that approximately 98 samples were used for TCR sequencing. POLYSOLVER was used to infer Class I HLA alleles from exome data, and LOHHLA was used to detect allele-specific HLA loss.

Using the immunoSEQ hsTCRbeta Kit, TCR beta CDR3 regions were sequenced from DNA. On the study's bioinformatics: TCR sequencing data were analysed with the ImmunoSEQ Analyzer. T cell clonality was defined as 1 minus Pielou's evenness, calculated on productive rearrangements. T cell diversity was measured with the inverse Simpson index on productive templates. T cell density was defined as TCR beta template counts normalized to usable DNA, with usable DNA estimated by amplification and sequencing of housekeeping genes. TCR metrics were compared across histologic stages using two-sided Kruskal-Wallis tests. Not all clones reach the TCRdb copy of this immuneACCESS table, which keeps in-frame sequences only. Checked studies attribute under half of the gap to unresolved V genes and leave the rest unexplained. The V and J calls and clone size are taken from that table; D and trimming were inferred from the DNA. The sample yields around 39,000 clones; 60% to 75% were counted once. Approximately 6.5% of the sample is held by the ten biggest clonotypes.

Between 2014 and 2017, the patients underwent resection in either Japan or China. Two lung cancer pathologists independently confirmed the histologic diagnosis of each case on H&E slides. Premalignant or tumor cells were enriched for nucleic acid extraction by macro-dissection performed after pathologic assessment. DNA was isolated from FFPE tissue using the AllPrep DNA/RNA FFPE Kit. Germline trimming: 3 bases from V, 0 bases from J; junction bases outside gene matches: 6. The CDR3, from cysteine to phenylalanine, totals 16 residues. CDR3 DNA is the only sequence kept; it has 48 bases, read in frame from the first base. CDR1 and CDR2 (KGHSH, LQKENI) derive from the germline V gene. Results and caveats for the whole study, not just this receptor: All patients were from Japan and China, so applicability to Western populations was uncertain. Clonality was highest in normal lung, while later-stage lesions appeared to have lower clonality but higher T cell density and diversity. The findings were based on association rather than direct causation, and larger cohorts with long-term follow-up and longitudinal biopsies were deemed needed. Compared with EGFR-mutant or double wild-type lesions, KRAS-mutant nodules had the highest T cell clonality. Normal lung had the highest top T cell clone frequencies, and these frequencies appeared to fall progressively from AAH through AIS, MIA and invasive adenocarcinoma.

For this clone: It lacks a known antigen. No base-level quality is on record; no much larger clone is a single base apart.

The sequence was obtained from a person between 55 and 69 years old with lung adenocarcinoma. The material sequenced was FFPE invasive lung adenocarcinoma tissue. Read against the paper, the sample's cell subset or site label means: frankly invasive lung adenocarcinoma (ADC). The rearrangement combines TRBV18 with TRBJ2-7, and TRBD2 matches 9 of the central bases. CDR3 reads: CASSPRLAGNSYEQYF. The sequenced DNA is TGTGCCAGCTCACCTAGGCTAGCGGGAAACTCCTACGAGCAGTACTTC.